A selection of T cell receptor beta chains follows, all from one sample in a study of blood T cell repertoires in COVID-19. TCRdb's table, derived via immunoSEQ multiplex PCR, lists solely in-frame clones and lacks some. Of fewer than 450,000 clones in the sample, around 89% were seen once. The sample consisted of PBMCs or T cells enriched from blood (not recorded which). These receptors all stem from a woman younger than 30 who had recovered from COVID-19. The CDR3 runs from the conserved cysteine through the conserved F or W. The D gene is left open where the match is weak. Some rows have no size entry. The others give once, few or many, or a class for an expanded clone.

d_call j_call v_call clone_size cdr3_nt cdr3_aa
- TRBJ2-7 TRBV2 - TGTGCCAGCAGTGAAGCGCGACAGGCCTACGAGCAGTACTTC CASSEARQAYEQYF
- TRBJ1-5 TRBV6-6 - TGTGCCAGCAGTTTTGGACACCGTAGCAATCAGCCCCAGCATTTT CASSFGHRSNQPQHF
TRBD2 TRBJ2-1 TRBV11-2 - TGTGCCAGCAGCTCGGAGGTGGGACTAGCGGCCGCCAATGAGCAGTTCTTC CASSSEVGLAAANEQFF
- TRBJ1-6 TRBV30 once TGTGCCTGGAGCCCAGGGGCAGGTAATTCACCCCTCCACTTT CAWSPGAGNSPLHF
TRBD1 TRBJ2-7 TRBV3-1/TRBV3-2 - TGTGCCAGCAGCAGCAGGGGGCTTTTCGAGCAGTACTTC CASSSRGLFEQYF
- TRBJ2-3 TRBV19 - TGTGCCAGTAGTATTTCTAGCGGCACAGATACGCAGTATTTT CASSISSGTDTQYF
- TRBJ1-2 TRBV7-9 - TGTGCCAGCAGCCCCGCCGAAGCGATCAACTATGGCTACACCTTC CASSPAEAINYGYTF
- TRBJ2-1 TRBV24-1 - TGCCACCAGTCAGGAAGGTTACAGTTCTTC CHQSGRLQFF
- TRBJ2-7 TRBV3-1/TRBV3-2 - TGTGCCAGCAGCCTCCGGGGTGAGGGCGAGCAGTACTTC CASSLRGEGEQYF
TRBD2 TRBJ2-2 TRBV6-4 few TGTGCCAGCAGTGACGGGGGGGCCGGGGAGCTGTTTTTT CASSDGGAGELFF
- TRBJ1-1 TRBV29-1 few TGCAGCGTCGATACATGGAACACTGAAGCTTTCTTT CSVDTWNTEAFF
TRBD1 TRBJ1-2 TRBV28 - TGTGCCAGCAGCCCCCGGGACAGGGTTTACTATGGCTACACCTTC CASSPRDRVYYGYTF
- TRBJ1-1 TRBV11-2 - TGTGCCAGCAGCCACGGGGGGAACACTGAAGCTTTCTTT CASSHGGNTEAFF
- TRBJ2-1 TRBV7-3 - TGTGCCAGCAGCGGAAAACCGGGGGCCTACAATGAGCAGTTCTTC CASSGKPGAYNEQFF
- TRBJ1-1 TRBV7-6 - TGTGCCAGCAGCTTAGCGTATCCTTCTCGGGGGGGCGCGTATGAAGCTTTCTTT CASSLAYPSRGGAYEAFF
- TRBJ2-1 TRBV3-1/TRBV3-2 - TGTGCCAGCAGCCAGCCGGGAGCCTTGGCCGAGGATGAGCAGTTCTTC CASSQPGALAEDEQFF
TRBD1 TRBJ1-2 TRBV7-2 - TGTGCCAGCAGCGACAGGGGAGGTAACTATGGCTACACCTTC CASSDRGGNYGYTF
TRBD1 TRBJ1-5 TRBV7-9 - TGTGCCAGCAGCTTAGGCACAGGGGGGGATCAGCCCCAGCATTTT CASSLGTGGDQPQHF
TRBD2 TRBJ2-1 TRBV4-1 - TGCGCCAGCAGCCGTGGACGACTAGCGGGGGGGCAAAATGAGCAGTTCTTC CASSRGRLAGGQNEQFF
TRBD1 TRBJ1-1 TRBV9 - TGTGCCAGCAGCATAAGCACAGGGGCGATGAACACTGAAGCTTTCTTT CASSISTGAMNTEAFF
- TRBJ1-1 TRBV30 - TGTGCCTGGAATCGGGGGACGCCTGAAGCTTTCTTT CAWNRGTPEAFF
- TRBJ2-3 TRBV13 - TGTGCCAGCAGCTTAGTTAGGAGGAGCACAGATACGCAGTATTTT CASSLVRRSTDTQYF
TRBD1 TRBJ2-2 TRBV4-1 - TGCGCCAGCAGGAGGGGGCCGATCACCGGGGAGCTGTTTTTT CASRRGPITGELFF
- TRBJ2-7 TRBV5-1 - TGCGCCAGCAGCTTGGTCGTCGAGGGCTGGGGAGAGCAGTACTTC CASSLVVEGWGEQYF
TRBD2 TRBJ2-7 TRBV5-5 - TGTGCCAGCAGCTTTGTACTAGCGGGGGCCAGCTACGAGCAGTACTTC CASSFVLAGASYEQYF
- TRBJ1-2 TRBV19 - TGTGCCAGTAGTATAGTGGATGTGGCTCCTAGCTTC CASSIVDVAPSF